A selection of T cell receptor beta chains follows, all from one sample in a study of T-cell reconstitution after alpha-beta-depleted transplantation in children. Each CDR3 protein gets one entry after TCRdb re-called the PCR reads with MiXCR. Among about 610,000 distinct CDR3 sequences, 10% to 13% were seen once, and the ten largest hold 4%. The sample consisted of PBMCs from the stem cell graft donor, taken from the stem cell graft. These receptors all come from a human donor who donated a stem cell graft to a child with acute myeloid leukemia. The CDR3 runs from the conserved cysteine through the conserved F or W. A D gene is named only where the DNA matches it firmly. Expanded clones are given a class, and other clones once, few, many or no size at all.

many | . | TRBJ2-1 | 17 | TRBV7-2 | TGTGCCAGCAGCCCTCCTCCGGGACTCTCGTTGAGCCATGAGCAGTTCTTC | CASSPPPGLSLSHEQFF
many | TRBD1 | TRBJ1-1 | 14 | TRBV6-5 | TGTGCCAGCAGAAAGGACAGGGGTTACACTGAAGCTTTCTTT | CASRKDRGYTEAFF
. | TRBD1 | TRBJ1-2 | 13 | TRBV30 | TGTGCCTGGTCGGGACAGTCCTATAACGGCTACACCTTC | CAWSGQSYNGYTF
. | . | TRBJ2-1 | 13 | TRBV7-9 | TGTGCCAGCAAGGAGGGGGCAAGCAATGAGCAGTTCTTC | CASKEGASNEQFF
few | TRBD2 | TRBJ2-1 | 16 | TRBV20-1 | TGCAGTGCTAGATCGAGTAGCGGGATCTCCTACAATGAGCAGTTCTTC | CSARSSSGISYNEQFF
. | TRBD2 | TRBJ2-5 | 18 | TRBV12-3/TRBV12-4 | TGTACCAGCAGTCCTACACCGAGACTAGCGGGAGGTGGAGAGACCCAGTACTTC | CTSSPTPRLAGGGETQYF
many | . | TRBJ2-1 | 15 | TRBV10-3 | TGTGCCATCAGTGAGTCTTCCGAATTTATCTATGAGCAGTTCTTC | CAISESSEFIYEQFF
many | . | TRBJ2-1 | 12 | TRBV10-3 | TGTGCCATCAGTGAGATGGGTTATGAGCAGTTCTTC | CAISEMGYEQFF
many | . | TRBJ2-1 | 14 | TRBV29-1 | TGCAGCGCTGTGCGGGGCCGGACGTACAATGAGCAGTTCTTC | CSAVRGRTYNEQFF
few | . | TRBJ1-3 | 15 | TRBV27 | TGTGCCAGCAGTTTTGGGCGCAGCTCTGGAAACACCATATATTTT | CASSFGRSSGNTIYF
. | TRBD1 | TRBJ2-4 | 17 | TRBV28 | TGTGCCAGCAGTTTTCCCATGGGACAGGGGGACAAAAACATTCAGTACTTC | CASSFPMGQGDKNIQYF
few | TRBD2 | TRBJ2-1 | 12 | TRBV11-3 | TGTGCCAGCAGCGAAGTAGCGGGGGAGCAGTTCTTC | CASSEVAGEQFF
few | TRBD2 | TRBJ2-1 | 16 | TRBV7-8 | TGTGCCAGCAGCTTGGCGGGTAGCGGGAGAGGGAGTGAGCAGTTCTTC | CASSLAGSGRGSEQFF
. | . | TRBJ1-1 | 12 | TRBV3-1 | TGTGCCAGCAGCCAAGGGCGGGGTGAAGCTTTCTTT | CASSQGRGEAFF